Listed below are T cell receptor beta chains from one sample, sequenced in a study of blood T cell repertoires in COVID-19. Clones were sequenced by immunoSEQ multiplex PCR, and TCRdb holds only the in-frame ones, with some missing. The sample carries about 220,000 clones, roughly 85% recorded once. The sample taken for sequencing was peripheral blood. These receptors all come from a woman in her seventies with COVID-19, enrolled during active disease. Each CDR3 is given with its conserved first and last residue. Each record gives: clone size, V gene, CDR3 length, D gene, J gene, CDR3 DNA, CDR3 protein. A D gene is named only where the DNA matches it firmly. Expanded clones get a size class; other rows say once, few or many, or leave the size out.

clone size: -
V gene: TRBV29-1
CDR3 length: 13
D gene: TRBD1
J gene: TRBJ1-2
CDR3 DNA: TGCAGCGTTGCCGGACAGGGGGCGCGAGGCTACACCTTC
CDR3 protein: CSVAGQGARGYTF

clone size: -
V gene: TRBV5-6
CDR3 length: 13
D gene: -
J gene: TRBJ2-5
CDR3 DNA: TGTGCCAGCAGCAATACAGGGATGGAGACCCAGTACTTC
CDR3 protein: CASSNTGMETQYF

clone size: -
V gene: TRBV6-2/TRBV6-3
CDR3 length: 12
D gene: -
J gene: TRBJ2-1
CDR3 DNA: TGTGCCAGCAGTTCTACGTCCAATGAGCAGTTCTTC
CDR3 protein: CASSSTSNEQFF

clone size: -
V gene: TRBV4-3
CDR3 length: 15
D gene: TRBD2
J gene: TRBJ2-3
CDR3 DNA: TGCGCCAGCAGCCAAGTAGCGGGCGCGTCAGATACGCAGTATTTT
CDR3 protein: CASSQVAGASDTQYF

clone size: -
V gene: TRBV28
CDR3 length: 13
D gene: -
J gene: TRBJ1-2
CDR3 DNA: TGTGCCAGCAGTTCTACAGGGAAGTTCGGCTACACCTTC
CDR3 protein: CASSSTGKFGYTF

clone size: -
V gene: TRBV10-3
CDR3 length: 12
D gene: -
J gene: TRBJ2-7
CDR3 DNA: TGTGCCATCAGTGAGTCAGGACTACTCCTCTCCTTC
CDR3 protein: CAISESGLLLSF

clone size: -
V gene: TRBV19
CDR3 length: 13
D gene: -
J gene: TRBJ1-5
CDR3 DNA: TGTGCCAGTAGCGAAACCAGGGATCAGCCCCAGCATTTT
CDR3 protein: CASSETRDQPQHF

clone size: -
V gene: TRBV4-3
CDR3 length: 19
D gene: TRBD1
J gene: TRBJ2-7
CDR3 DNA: TGCGCCAGCAGCGACAACGCATTAACAGGACAGGGATTTTACGACGAGCAGTACTTC
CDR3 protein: CASSDNALTGQGFYDEQYF

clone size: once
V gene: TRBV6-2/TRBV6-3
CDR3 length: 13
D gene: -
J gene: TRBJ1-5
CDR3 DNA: TGTGCCAGCAGTTCGTTGGCCAATCAGCCCCAGCATTTT
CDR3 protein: CASSSLANQPQHF

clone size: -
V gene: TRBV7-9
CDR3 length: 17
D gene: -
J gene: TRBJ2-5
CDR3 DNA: TGTGCCAGCAGCTTAGTGGGCAGAGTGGGCAGACCGGAGACCCAGTACTTC
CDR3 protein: CASSLVGRVGRPETQYF

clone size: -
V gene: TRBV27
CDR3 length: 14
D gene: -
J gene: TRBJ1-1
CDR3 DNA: TGTGCCAGCAGGTCGGGACTCCTTAACACTGAAGCTTTCTTT
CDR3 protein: CASRSGLLNTEAFF

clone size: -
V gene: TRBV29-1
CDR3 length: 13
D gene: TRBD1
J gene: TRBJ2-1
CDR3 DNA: TGCAGCCAAAGACAGGGGGCCTACAATGAGCAGTTCTTC
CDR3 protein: CSQRQGAYNEQFF

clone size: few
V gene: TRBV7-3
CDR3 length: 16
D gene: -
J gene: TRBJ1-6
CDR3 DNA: TGTGCCAGCAGCTTAACGGGGAGCTCCTATAATTCACCCCTCCACTTT
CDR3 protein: CASSLTGSSYNSPLHF

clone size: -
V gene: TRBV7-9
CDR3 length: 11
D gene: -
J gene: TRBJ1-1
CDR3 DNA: TGTGCCAGCGAGTTGAACACTGAAGCTTTCTTT
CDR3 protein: CASELNTEAFF

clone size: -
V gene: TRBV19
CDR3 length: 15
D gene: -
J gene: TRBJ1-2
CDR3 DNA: TGTGCCAGTAGTCCATCAGGAACCTTCCCCTATGGCTACACCTTC
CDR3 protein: CASSPSGTFPYGYTF

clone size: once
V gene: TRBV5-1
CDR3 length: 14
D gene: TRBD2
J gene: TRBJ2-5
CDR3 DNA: TGCGCCAGCAGCTTAGCGGGGGGGCAAGAGACCCAGTACTTC
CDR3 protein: CASSLAGGQETQYF

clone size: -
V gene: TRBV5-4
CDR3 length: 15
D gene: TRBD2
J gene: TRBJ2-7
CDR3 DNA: TGTGCCAGCAGCTTTGGGCGGGAGCCCTTCTACGAGCAGTACTTC
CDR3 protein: CASSFGREPFYEQYF

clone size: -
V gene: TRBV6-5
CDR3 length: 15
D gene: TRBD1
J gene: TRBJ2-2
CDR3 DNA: TGTGCCAGCAACCCGACAGGGGGGGACACCGGGGAGCTGTTTTTT
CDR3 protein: CASNPTGGDTGELFF

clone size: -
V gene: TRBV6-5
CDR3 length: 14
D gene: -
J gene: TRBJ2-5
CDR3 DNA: TGTGCCAGCACCATTAAAAGGGGAAGGGAGACCCAGTACTTC
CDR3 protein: CASTIKRGRETQYF